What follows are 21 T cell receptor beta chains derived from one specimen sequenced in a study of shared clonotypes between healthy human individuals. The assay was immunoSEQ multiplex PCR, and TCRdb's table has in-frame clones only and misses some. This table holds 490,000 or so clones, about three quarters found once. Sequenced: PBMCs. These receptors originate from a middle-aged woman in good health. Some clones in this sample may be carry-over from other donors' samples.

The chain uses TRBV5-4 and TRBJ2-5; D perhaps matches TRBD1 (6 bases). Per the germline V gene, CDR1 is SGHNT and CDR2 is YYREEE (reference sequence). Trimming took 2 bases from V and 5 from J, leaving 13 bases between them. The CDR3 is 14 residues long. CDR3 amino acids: CASSFPGVGETQYF. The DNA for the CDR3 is TGTGCCAGCAGCTTCCCAGGGGTTGGGGAGACCCAGTACTTC.

CDR3 nucleotides: TGTGCCAGCAGCTTAGTACTAGCCCAAGAGACCCAGTACTTC. It is translated as CASSLVLAQETQYF. This chain links TRBV11-2 with TRBJ2-5; D perhaps matches TRBD2 (6 bases). Looked up from germline, CDR1 is SGHAT and CDR2 is FQNNGV. The CDR3 totals 14 residues. V lost 1 base and J 1 base, leaving 7 bases between the germline ends. The variable domain in full, with the rest retrieved from reference TRBV11-2 and TRBJ2-5, is EAGVAQSPRYKIIEKRQSVAFWCNPISGHATLYWYQQILGQGPKLLIQFQNNGVVDDSQLPKDRFSAERLKGVDSTLKIQPAKLEDSAVYLCASSLVLAQETQYFGPGTRLLVL.

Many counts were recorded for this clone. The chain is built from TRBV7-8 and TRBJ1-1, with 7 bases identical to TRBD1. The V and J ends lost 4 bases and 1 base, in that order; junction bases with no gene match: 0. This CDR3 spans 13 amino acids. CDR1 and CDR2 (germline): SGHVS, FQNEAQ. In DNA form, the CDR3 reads TGTGCCAGCAGCTGGACAGGGAACACTGAAGCTTTCTTT. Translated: CASSWTGNTEAFF.

The CDR3, as DNA: TGCGCCAGCAGCTTGTACCTGGAAGAGACCCAGTACTTC. Protein sequence: CASSLYLEETQYF. V usage is TRBV5-1 and J usage is TRBJ2-5; the D is unclear. The CDR3 is 13 residues long. Germline V gene sequence: CDR1 SGHRS, CDR2 YFSETQ. Trimming shortened V by 1 base and J by 3 bases, and 7 bases separated the two germline ends.

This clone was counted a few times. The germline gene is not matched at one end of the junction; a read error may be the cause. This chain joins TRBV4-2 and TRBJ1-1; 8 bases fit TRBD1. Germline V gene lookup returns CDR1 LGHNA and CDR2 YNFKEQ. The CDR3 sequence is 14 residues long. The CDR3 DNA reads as TGTGCCAGCAGCTTTGACAGGGGCTACACTGAGGCTTTCTTT. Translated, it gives CASSFDRGYTEAFF.

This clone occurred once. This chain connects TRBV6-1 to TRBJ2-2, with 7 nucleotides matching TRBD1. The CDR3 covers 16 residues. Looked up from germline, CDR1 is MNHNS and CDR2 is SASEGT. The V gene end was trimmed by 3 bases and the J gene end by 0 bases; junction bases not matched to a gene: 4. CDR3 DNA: TGTGCCAGCAGTGAGAGGACAGGATCGAACACCGGGGAGCTGTTTTTT. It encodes CASSERTGSNTGELFF.

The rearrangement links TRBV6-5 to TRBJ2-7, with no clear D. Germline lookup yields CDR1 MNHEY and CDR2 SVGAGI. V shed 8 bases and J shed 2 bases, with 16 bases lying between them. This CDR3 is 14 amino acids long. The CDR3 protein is CASRPGSPTYEQYF. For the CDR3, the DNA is TGTGCCAGCCGACCAGGTAGTCCCACCTACGAGCAGTACTTC.

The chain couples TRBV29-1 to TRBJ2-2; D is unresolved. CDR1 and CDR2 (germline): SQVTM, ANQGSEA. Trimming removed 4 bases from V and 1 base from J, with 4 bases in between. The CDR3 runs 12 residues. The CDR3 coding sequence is TGCAGCGTTGGGGAGAACACCGGGGAGCTGTTTTTT. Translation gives CSVGENTGELFF.

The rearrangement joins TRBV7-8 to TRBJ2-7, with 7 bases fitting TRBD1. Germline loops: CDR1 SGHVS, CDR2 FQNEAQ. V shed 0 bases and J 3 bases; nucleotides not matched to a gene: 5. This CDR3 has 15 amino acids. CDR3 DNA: TGTGCCAGCAGCTTAGCGGGACAGTATCTCTACGAGCAGTACTTC. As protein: CASSLAGQYLYEQYF.

DNA of the CDR3: TGTGCCTGGAGTGCGGGCAGAAACACAGATACGCAGTATTTT. Its protein product is CAWSAGRNTDTQYF. The V gene is TRBV30, the J gene TRBJ2-3, with D unresolved. CDR3 length equals 14 residues. Deletions cut 1 base from V and 2 bases from J, with 10 bases between. Germline V gene data show CDR1 as GTSNPN and CDR2 as SVGIG (reference sequence).

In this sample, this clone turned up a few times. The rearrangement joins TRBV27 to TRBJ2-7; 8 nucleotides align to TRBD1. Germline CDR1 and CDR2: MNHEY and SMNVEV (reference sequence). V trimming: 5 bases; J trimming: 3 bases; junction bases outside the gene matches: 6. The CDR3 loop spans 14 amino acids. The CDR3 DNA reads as TGTGCCAGCAGTAAAGGACAGGGTCGCTACGAGCAGTACTTC. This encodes CASSKGQGRYEQYF.

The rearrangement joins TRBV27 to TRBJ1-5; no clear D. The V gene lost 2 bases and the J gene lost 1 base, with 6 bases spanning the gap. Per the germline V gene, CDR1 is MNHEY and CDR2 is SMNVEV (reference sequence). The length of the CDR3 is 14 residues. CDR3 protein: CASSLAGSNQPQHF. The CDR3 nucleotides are TGTGCCAGCAGTTTAGCGGGCAGCAATCAGCCCCAGCATTTT.

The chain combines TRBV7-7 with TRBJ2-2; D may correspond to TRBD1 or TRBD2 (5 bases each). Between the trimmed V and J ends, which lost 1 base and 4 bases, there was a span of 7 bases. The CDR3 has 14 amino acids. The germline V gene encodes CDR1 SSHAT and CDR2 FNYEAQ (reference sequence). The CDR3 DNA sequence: TGTGCCAGCAGCTTAGACGGGACCACCGGGGAGCTGTTTTTT. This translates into CASSLDGTTGELFF.

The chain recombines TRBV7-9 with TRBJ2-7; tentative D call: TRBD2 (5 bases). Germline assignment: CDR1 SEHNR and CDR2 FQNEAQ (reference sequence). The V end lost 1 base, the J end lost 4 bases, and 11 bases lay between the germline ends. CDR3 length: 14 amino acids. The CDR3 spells CASSLDGSRYEQYF. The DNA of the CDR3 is TGTGCCAGCAGCTTAGATGGGAGCCGATACGAGCAGTACTTC.

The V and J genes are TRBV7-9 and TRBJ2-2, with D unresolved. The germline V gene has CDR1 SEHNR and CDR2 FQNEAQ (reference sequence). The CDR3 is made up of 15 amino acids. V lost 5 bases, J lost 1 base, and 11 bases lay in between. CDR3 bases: TGTGCCAGCAGCCTTGAGTCGGGGAACACCGGGGAGCTGTTTTTT. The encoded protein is CASSLESGNTGELFF.

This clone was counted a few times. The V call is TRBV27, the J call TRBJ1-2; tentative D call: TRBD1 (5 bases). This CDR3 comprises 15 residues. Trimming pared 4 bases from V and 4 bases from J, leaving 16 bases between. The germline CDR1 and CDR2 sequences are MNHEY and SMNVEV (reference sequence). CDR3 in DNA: TGTGCCAGCAGTTCTCCAGGGAATCGTCGCTATGGCTACACCTTC. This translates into CASSSPGNRRYGYTF.

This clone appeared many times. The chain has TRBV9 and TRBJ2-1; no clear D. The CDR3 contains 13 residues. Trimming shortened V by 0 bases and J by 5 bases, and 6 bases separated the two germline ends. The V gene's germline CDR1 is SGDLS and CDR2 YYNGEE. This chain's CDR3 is CASSVAQNNEQFF. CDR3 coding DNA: TGTGCCAGCAGCGTAGCACAGAACAATGAGCAGTTCTTC.

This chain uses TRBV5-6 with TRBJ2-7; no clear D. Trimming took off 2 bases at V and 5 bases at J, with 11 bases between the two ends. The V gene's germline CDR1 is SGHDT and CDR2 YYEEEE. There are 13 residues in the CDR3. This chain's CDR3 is CASSFLARDEQYF. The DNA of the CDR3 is TGTGCCAGCAGCTTCTTGGCCCGGGACGAGCAGTACTTC.

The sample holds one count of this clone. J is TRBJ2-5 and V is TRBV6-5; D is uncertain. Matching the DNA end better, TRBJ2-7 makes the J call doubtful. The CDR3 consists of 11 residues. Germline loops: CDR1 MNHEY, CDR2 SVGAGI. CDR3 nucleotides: TGTGCCAGCAAAAAAGCCTACGAGCAGTACTTC. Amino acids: CASKKAYEQYF.

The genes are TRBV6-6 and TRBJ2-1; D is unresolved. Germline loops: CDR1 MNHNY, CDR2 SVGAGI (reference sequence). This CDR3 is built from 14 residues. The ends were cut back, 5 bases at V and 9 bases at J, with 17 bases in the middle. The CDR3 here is CASSARAQSGEQFF. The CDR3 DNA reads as TGTGCCAGCAGTGCCCGGGCTCAGTCAGGTGAGCAGTTCTTC.

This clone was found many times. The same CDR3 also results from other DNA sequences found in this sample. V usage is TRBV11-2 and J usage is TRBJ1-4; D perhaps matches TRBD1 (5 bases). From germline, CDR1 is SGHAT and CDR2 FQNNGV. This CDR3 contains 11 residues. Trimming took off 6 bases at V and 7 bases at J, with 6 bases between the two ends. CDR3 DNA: TGTGCCAGCAGGGGGGGTGAAAAACTGTTTTTT. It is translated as CASRGGEKLFF.